This record covers a single TCR beta chain. The germline gives CDR1 DFQATT, CDR2 SNEGSKA (reference sequence). With 2 bases removed from V and 1 base from J, the gap between germline ends came to 17 bases. The CDR3 loop spans 16 amino acids. The sample comes from a study of blood T cells in healthy people across ages. The second PCR ran roughly 6 to 11 cycles with a sample-barcoded 5' primer and J-beta primers. Every cDNA was tagged by a template-switch adaptor with 12 random nucleotides. Each CDR3 protein is one row after TCRdb ran MiXCR on the 5' RACE reads. The sample includes about 1.4 million distinct CDR3 sequences, around 55% seen only once; the top ten take 6.5% to 8%. Samples each yielded at least 5 micrograms of total RNA.

The sample was blood. The sequence was obtained from a man between 18 and 29 years old in good health. The chain is built from TRBV20-1 and TRBJ1-1; perhaps TRBD1 as D (5 bases). The CDR3: CSARLGTGTTNTEAFF. CDR3 bases: TGCAGTGCTAGACTCGGGACGGGGACTACGAACACTGAAGCTTTCTTT.